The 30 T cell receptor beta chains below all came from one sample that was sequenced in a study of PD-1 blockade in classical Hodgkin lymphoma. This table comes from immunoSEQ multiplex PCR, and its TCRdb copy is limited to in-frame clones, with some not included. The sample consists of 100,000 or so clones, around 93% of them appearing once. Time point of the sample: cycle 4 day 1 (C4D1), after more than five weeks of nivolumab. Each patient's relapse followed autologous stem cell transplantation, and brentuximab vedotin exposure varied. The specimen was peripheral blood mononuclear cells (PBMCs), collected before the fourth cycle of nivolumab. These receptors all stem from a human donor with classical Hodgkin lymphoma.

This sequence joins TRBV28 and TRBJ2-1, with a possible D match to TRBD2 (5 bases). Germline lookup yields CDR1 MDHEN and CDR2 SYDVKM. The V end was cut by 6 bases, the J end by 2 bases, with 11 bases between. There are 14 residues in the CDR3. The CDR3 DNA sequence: TGTGCCAGCAGGCCGAACGGGGCCTACAATGAGCAGTTCTTC. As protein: CASRPNGAYNEQFF.

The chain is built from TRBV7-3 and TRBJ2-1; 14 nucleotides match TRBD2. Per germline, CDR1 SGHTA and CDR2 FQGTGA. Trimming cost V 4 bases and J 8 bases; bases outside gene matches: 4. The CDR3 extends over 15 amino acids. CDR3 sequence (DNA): TGTGCCAGCAGCTCGGGGACTAGCGGGAGCGATGAGCAGTTCTTC. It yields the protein CASSSGTSGSDEQFF.

This chain's CDR3 is CASRGLLNTEAFF. The CDR3 nucleotides are TGCGCCAGCAGAGGACTCTTGAACACTGAAGCTTTCTTT. The genes are TRBV5-1 and TRBJ1-1, with D uncertain. This CDR3 has 13 residues. Germline CDR1 is SGHRS and CDR2 is YFSETQ. V shed 5 bases and J shed 0 bases, with 8 bases lying between them.

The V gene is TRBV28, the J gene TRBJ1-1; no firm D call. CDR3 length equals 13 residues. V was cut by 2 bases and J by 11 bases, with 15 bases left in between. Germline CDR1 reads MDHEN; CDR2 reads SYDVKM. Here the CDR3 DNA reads TGTGCCAGCAGTTTAAGGACGGGAGAGTGGGCTTTCTTT. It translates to CASSLRTGEWAFF. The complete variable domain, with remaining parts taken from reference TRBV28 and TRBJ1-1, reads DVKVTQSSRYLVKRTGEKVFLECVQDMDHENMFWYRQDPGLGLRLIYFSYDVKMKEKGDIPEGYSVSREKKERFSLILESASTNQTSMYLCASSLRTGEWAFFGQGTRLTVV.

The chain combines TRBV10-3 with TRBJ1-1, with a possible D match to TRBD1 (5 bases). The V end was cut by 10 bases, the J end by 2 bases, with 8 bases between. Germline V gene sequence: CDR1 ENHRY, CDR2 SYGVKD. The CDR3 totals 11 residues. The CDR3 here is CATQGNTEAFF. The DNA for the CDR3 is TGTGCCACCCAGGGTAACACTGAAGCTTTCTTT.

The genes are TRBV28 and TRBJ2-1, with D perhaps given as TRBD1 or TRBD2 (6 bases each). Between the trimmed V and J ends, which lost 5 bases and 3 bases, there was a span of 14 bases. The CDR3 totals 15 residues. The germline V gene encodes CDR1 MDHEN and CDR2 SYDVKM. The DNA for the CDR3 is TGTGCCAGCAGTCCTCATGGGGGGCTCTACAATGAGCAGTTCTTC. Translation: CASSPHGGLYNEQFF.

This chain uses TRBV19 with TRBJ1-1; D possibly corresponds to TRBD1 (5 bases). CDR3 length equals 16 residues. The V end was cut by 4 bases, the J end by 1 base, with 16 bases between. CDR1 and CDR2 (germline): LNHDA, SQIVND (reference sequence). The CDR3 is CASSTPGAPGNTEAFF. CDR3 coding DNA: TGTGCCAGTAGTACCCCCGGGGCCCCTGGGAACACTGAAGCTTTCTTT.

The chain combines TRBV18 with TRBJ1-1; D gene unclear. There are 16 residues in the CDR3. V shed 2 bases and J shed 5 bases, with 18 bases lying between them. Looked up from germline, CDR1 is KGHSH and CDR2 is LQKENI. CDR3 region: CASSPVGPQMGTEAFF. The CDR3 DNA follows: TGTGCCAGCTCACCAGTCGGTCCCCAAATGGGTACTGAAGCTTTCTTT.

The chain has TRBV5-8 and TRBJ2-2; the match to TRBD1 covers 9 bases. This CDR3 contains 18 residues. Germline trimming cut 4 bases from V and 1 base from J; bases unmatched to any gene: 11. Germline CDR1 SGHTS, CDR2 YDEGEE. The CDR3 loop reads CASSQGQGGVLNTGELFF. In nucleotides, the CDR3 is TGTGCCAGCAGCCAGGGACAGGGTGGAGTCCTGAACACCGGGGAGCTGTTTTTT. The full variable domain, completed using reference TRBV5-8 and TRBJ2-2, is EAGVTQSPTHLIKTRGQQATLRCSPISGHTSVYWYQQALGLGLQFLLWYDEGEERNRGNFPPRFSGRQFPNYSSELNVNALELEDSALYLCASSQGQGGVLNTGELFFGEGSRLTVL.

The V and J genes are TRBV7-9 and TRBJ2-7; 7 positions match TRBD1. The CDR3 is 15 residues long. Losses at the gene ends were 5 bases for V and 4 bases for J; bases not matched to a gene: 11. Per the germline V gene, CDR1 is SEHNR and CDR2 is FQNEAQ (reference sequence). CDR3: CASSQSTGTEYEQYF. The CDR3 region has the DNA TGTGCCAGCAGCCAAAGCACCGGGACAGAGTACGAGCAGTACTTC.

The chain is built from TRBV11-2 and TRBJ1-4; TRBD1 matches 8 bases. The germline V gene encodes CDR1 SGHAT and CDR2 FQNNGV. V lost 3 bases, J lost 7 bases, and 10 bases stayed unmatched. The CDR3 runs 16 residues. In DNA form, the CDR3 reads TGTGCCAGCAGCTTCGCCCCCGGGACAGGACCTGAAAAACTGTTTTTT. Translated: CASSFAPGTGPEKLFF.

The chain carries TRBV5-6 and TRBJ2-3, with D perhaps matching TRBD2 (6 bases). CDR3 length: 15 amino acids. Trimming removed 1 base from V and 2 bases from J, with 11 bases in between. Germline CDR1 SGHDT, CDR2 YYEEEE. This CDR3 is CASSLRAGTTDTQYF. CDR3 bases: TGTGCCAGCAGCTTGAGGGCGGGGACCACAGATACGCAGTATTTT.

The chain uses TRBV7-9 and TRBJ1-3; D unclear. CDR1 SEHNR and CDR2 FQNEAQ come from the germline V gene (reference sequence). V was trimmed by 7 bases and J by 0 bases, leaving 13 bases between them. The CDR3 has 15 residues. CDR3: CASTVLVSSGNTIYF. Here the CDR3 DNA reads TGTGCCAGCACAGTACTCGTGTCCTCTGGAAACACCATATATTTT. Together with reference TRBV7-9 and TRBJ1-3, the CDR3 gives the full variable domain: DTGVSQNPRHKITKRGQNVTFRCDPISEHNRLYWYRQTLGQGPEFLTYFQNEAQLEKSRLLSDRFSAERPKGSFSTLEIQRTEQGDSAMYLCASTVLVSSGNTIYFGEGSWLTVV.

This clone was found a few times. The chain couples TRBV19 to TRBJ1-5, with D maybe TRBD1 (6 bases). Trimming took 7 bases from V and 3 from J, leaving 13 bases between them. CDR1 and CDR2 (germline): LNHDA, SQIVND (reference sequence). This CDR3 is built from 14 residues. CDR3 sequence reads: CASTATGDNQPQHF. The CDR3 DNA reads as TGTGCCAGTACCGCGACAGGCGACAATCAGCCCCAGCATTTT.

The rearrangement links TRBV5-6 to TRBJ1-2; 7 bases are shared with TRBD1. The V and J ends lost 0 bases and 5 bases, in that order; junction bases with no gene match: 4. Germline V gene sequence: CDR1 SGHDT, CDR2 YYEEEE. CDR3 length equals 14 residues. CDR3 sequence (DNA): TGTGCCAGCAGCTTGGAAGGGACAGCGTATGGCTACACCTTC. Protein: CASSLEGTAYGYTF. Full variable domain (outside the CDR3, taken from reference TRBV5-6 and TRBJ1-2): DAGVTQSPTHLIKTRGQQVTLRCSPKSGHDTVSWYQQALGQGPQFIFQYYEEEERQRGNFPDRFSGHQFPNYSSELNVNALLLGDSALYLCASSLEGTAYGYTFGSGTRLTVV.

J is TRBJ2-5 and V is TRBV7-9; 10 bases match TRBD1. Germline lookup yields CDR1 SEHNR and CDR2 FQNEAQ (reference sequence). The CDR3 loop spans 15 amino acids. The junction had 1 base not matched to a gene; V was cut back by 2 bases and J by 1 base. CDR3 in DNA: TGTGCCAGCAGCTTAAGACAGGGGGCCCAAGAGACCCAGTACTTC. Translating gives CASSLRQGAQETQYF.

The CDR3 nucleotides read TGTGCCAGTTCAATAGCGGTCTACAATGAGCAGTTCTTC. Protein: CASSIAVYNEQFF. The rearrangement joins TRBV28 to TRBJ2-1; D might be TRBD2 (6 bases). Per the germline V gene, CDR1 is MDHEN and CDR2 is SYDVKM. This CDR3 has 13 amino acids. Deletions cut 9 bases from V and 3 bases from J, with 12 bases between. The variable domain in full, with the rest retrieved from reference TRBV28 and TRBJ2-1, is DVKVTQSSRYLVKRTGEKVFLECVQDMDHENMFWYRQDPGLGLRLIYFSYDVKMKEKGDIPEGYSVSREKKERFSLILESASTNQTSMYLCASSIAVYNEQFFGPGTRLTVL.

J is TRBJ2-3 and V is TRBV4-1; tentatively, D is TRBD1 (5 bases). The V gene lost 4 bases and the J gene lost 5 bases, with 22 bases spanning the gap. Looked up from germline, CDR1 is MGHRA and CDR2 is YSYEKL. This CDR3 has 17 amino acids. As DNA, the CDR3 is TGCGCCAGCAGCCTCACTGTAGGGCGCAGGGTGGAAGATACGCAGTATTTT. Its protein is CASSLTVGRRVEDTQYF.

The CDR3 is CASSLGVLGQSNYEQYF. The CDR3 DNA reads TGTGCCAGCAGCTTGGGAGTTCTTGGCCAGAGTAACTACGAGCAGTACTTC. The rearrangement uses TRBV5-4 and TRBJ2-7; D is unclear. Per the germline V gene, CDR1 is SGHNT and CDR2 is YYREEE (reference sequence). The CDR3 is 17 amino acids. Between the trimmed V and J ends, which lost 0 bases and 3 bases, there was a span of 19 bases.

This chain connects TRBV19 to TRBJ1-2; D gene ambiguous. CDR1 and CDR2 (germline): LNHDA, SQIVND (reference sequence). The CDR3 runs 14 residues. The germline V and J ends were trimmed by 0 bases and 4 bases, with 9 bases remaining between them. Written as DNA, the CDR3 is TGTGCCAGTAGTATAGATCGCGGGTTCTATGGCTACACCTTC. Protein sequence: CASSIDRGFYGYTF.

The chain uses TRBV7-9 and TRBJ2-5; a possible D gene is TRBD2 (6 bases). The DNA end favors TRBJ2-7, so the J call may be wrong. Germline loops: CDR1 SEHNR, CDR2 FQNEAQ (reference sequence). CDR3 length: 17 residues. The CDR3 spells CASSSTTPGRSSYEQYF. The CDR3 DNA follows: TGTGCCAGCAGCTCGACCACCCCAGGGAGGTCATCCTACGAGCAGTACTTC.

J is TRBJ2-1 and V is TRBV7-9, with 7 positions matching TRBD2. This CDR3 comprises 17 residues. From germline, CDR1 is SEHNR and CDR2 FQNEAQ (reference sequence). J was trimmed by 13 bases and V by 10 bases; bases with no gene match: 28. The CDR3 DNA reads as TGTGCCATTTCGGGGGATAGGGAGGGACCCCGGAGCCCATTTCAGTTCTTC. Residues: CAISGDREGPRSPFQFF.

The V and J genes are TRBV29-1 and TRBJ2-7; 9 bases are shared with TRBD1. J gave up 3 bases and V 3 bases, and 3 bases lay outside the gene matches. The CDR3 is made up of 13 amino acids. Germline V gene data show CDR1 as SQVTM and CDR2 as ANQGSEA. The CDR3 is CSVEGQGVYEQYF. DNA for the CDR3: TGCAGCGTTGAGGGACAGGGAGTCTACGAGCAGTACTTC.

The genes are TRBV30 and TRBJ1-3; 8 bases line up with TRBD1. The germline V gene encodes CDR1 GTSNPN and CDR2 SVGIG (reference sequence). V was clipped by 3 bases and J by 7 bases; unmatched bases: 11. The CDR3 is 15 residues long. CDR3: CAWSKPRTGWNTIYF. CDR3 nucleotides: TGTGCCTGGAGCAAACCCCGGACAGGGTGGAACACCATATATTTT.

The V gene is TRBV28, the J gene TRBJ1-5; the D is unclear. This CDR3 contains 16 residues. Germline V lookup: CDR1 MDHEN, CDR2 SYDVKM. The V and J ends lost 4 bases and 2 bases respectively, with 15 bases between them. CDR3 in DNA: TGTGCCAGCAGTTCCCTCCCCAGTGTTGGCAATCAGCCCCAGCATTTT. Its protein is CASSSLPSVGNQPQHF.

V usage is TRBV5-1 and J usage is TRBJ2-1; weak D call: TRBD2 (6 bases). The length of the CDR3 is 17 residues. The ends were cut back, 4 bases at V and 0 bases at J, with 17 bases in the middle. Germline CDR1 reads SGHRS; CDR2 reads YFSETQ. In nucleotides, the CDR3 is TGCGCCAGCAGCGCCGTTCAAAGCGGGTACTCCTACAATGAGCAGTTCTTC. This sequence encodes CASSAVQSGYSYNEQFF. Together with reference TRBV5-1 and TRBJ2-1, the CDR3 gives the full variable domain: KAGVTQTPRYLIKTRGQQVTLSCSPISGHRSVSWYQQTPGQGLQFLFEYFSETQRNKGNFPGRFSGRQFSNSRSEMNVSTLELGDSALYLCASSAVQSGYSYNEQFFGPGTRLTVL.

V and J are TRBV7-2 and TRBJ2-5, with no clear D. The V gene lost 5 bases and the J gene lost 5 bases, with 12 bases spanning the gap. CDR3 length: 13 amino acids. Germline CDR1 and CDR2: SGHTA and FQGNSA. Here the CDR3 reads CASSPPVDETQYF. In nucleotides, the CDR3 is TGTGCCAGCAGCCCACCCGTTGATGAGACCCAGTACTTC.

The CDR3 DNA sequence: TGTGCCAGTGACCGGCAGGGCCACGTCCTGACTTTC. Translation: CASDRQGHVLTF. The gene calls are TRBV19 and TRBJ2-6, with D perhaps matching TRBD1 (5 bases). The CDR3 is made up of 12 amino acids. CDR1 LNHDA and CDR2 SQIVND come from the germline V gene (reference sequence). V was pared by 8 bases and J by 11 bases, with 13 bases between. Drawing the rest from reference TRBV19 and TRBJ2-6, the complete variable domain is DGGITQSPKYLFRKEGQNVTLSCEQNLNHDAMYWYRQDPGQGLRLIYYSQIVNDFQKGDIAEGYSVSREKKESFPLTVTSAQKNPTAFYLCASDRQGHVLTFGAGSRLTVL.

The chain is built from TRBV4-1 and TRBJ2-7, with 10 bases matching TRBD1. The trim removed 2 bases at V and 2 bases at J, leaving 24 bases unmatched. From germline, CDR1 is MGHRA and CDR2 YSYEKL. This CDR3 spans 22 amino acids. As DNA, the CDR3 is TGCGCCAGCAGCCAACGGCGAACTCAGCAACTCCCGGGACAGGGGACCCCCTACGAGCAGTACTTC. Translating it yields CASSQRRTQQLPGQGTPYEQYF.

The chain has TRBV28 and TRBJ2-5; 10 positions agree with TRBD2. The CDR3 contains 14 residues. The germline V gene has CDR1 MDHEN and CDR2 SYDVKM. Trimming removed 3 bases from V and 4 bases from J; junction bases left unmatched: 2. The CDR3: CASSFRLAGETQYF. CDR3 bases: TGTGCCAGCAGTTTTAGACTAGCGGGAGAGACCCAGTACTTC.